What follows are 18 T cell receptor beta chains derived from one specimen sequenced in a study of breast tumors, draining lymph nodes, adjacent tissues. TCRdb reanalysed the multiplex PCR reads using MiXCR and keeps one entry per CDR3 protein. The data show around 140,000 distinct CDR3 sequences, approximately 20% seen once. Breast cancer patients provided tissue from their axillary draining lymph nodes. The sequenced sample was axillary lymph node tissue. All receptors derive from a female donor with breast cancer. Some clones in this sample may be carry-over from other donors' samples.

This clonotype was recorded many times. The J gene is TRBJ2-7, the V gene TRBV6-5; the D call may be TRBD1 or TRBD2 (5 bases each). V was clipped by 6 bases and J by 7 bases, with 16 bases between them. The CDR3 runs 13 residues. The germline gives CDR1 MNHEY, CDR2 SVGAGI. DNA for the CDR3: TGTGCCAGCAGATGGGGACGGTCGGGTGAGCAGTACTTC. This sequence encodes CASRWGRSGEQYF.

There are many counts of this clonotype. V gene TRBV4-2 combines with J gene TRBJ1-2; 11 nucleotides align to TRBD1. In germline, CDR1 is LGHNA, CDR2 YNFKEQ. Trimming removed 0 bases from V and 4 bases from J; junction bases left unmatched: 7. This CDR3 region has 17 residues. In nucleotides, the CDR3 is TGTGCCAGCAGCCAAGAGAAGGGGGGACAGGGGGGCTATGGCTACACCTTC. This encodes CASSQEKGGQGGYGYTF.

Details on this clonotype: This may come from a read error, since a much larger clone is one base off. The chain joins TRBV6-2 or TRBV6-3 to TRBJ1-5; D uncertain. Germline loops: CDR1 MNHEY, CDR2 SVGEGT. There are 15 residues in the CDR3. The V end was cut by 6 bases, the J end by 6 bases, with 18 bases between. DNA for the CDR3: TGTGCCAGCAGCCGCGAATCAACGGGTGGTCAGCCCCAGCATTTT. It encodes CASSRESTGGQPQHF.

This clonotype was picked up many times. The V gene is TRBV20-1, the J gene TRBJ1-6; 10 positions match TRBD1. The CDR3 has 14 residues. Germline V gene data show CDR1 as DFQATT and CDR2 as SNEGSKA (reference sequence). Unmatched junction bases numbered 2, after V lost 1 base and J lost 8 bases. For the CDR3, the DNA is TGCAGTGCTAGAGCGGGACAGGGGTATTCACCCCTCCACTTT. It encodes CSARAGQGYSPLHF.

The table lists this clonotype with many counts. The chain employs TRBV29-1 and TRBJ1-2; D may be TRBD1 (5 bases). CDR3 length: 12 residues. CDR1 is SQVTM, CDR2 ANQGSEA, per germline. V gave up 4 bases and J gave up 2 bases, with 8 bases separating them. The CDR3 spells CSVVRGNYGYTF. CDR3 DNA: TGCAGCGTTGTGCGGGGGAACTATGGCTACACCTTC.

A word on this clonotype: This sequence may be a read error, since a much larger clone differs from it by one base. This sequence joins TRBV19 and TRBJ2-7; 9 positions agree with TRBD2. The CDR3 runs to 15 residues. The germline V gene encodes CDR1 LNHDA and CDR2 SQIVND (reference sequence). The CDR3 sequence is CASSRISGSSYERYF. In nucleotides, the CDR3 is TGTGCCAGTAGTCGGATTAGCGGGAGCTCCTACGAGCGGTACTTC. The complete variable domain, with remaining parts taken from reference TRBV19 and TRBJ2-7, reads DGGITQSPKYLFRKEGQNVTLSCEQNLNHDAMYWYRQDPGQGLRLIYYSQIVNDFQKGDIAEGYSVSREKKESFPLTVTSAQKNPTAFYLCASSRISGSSYERYFGPGTRLTVT.

This clonotype was counted at least ten times. The rearrangement links TRBV3-1 to TRBJ2-3; TRBD2 might be the D (7 bases). Looked up from germline, CDR1 is LGHDT and CDR2 is YNNKEL (reference sequence). The CDR3 contains 14 residues. The germline V and J ends were trimmed by 4 bases and 7 bases, with 15 bases remaining between them. The chain's CDR3 is CASSPKGGRNTQYF. The CDR3 DNA is TGTGCCAGCAGCCCCAAGGGGGGGCGAAATACGCAGTATTTT.

About this clonotype: One base away lies a much larger clone, so this may be a sequencing read error. V gene TRBV19 combines with J gene TRBJ1-4; 9 bases match TRBD1. Germline lookup yields CDR1 LNHDA and CDR2 SQIVND (reference sequence). This CDR3 contains 14 residues. CDR3 bases: TGTGCCGGTAGGACAGGGGTTGCTAATGAAAAACTGTTTTTT. It specifies CAGRTGVANEKLFF.

This clonotype was detected ten times or more. The chain has TRBV5-1 and TRBJ2-7; 8 nucleotides match TRBD1. The V gene's germline CDR1 is SGHRS and CDR2 YFSETQ. There are 13 residues in the CDR3. J lost 5 bases, V lost 2 bases, and 3 bases had no gene match. CDR3 bases: TGCGCCAGCAGCTTCAGGGGGCGCGACGAGCAGTACTTC. Translation gives CASSFRGRDEQYF.

This clonotype was counted ten times or more. The V and J genes are TRBV5-6 and TRBJ2-7; unclear D gene. V lost 3 bases and J lost 3, with 19 bases in between. Germline V lookup: CDR1 SGHDT, CDR2 YYEEEE. There are 16 residues in the CDR3. CDR3 nucleotides: TGTGCCAGCAGCTCGGGTGTAGCTTTGGGCCACTACGAGCAGTACTTC. It encodes CASSSGVALGHYEQYF.

This clonotype was recorded many times. The chain couples TRBV12-3 or TRBV12-4 to TRBJ1-3; D uncertain. V lost 2 bases, J lost 0 bases, and 5 bases lay in between. This CDR3 has 14 residues. The CDR3 protein is CASSLSGSGNTIYF. The CDR3 DNA reads as TGTGCCAGCAGTTTATCGGGCTCTGGAAACACCATATATTTT.

This clonotype was detected many times. The rearrangement uses TRBV2 and TRBJ2-3, with TRBD2 matching over 8 bases. The germline CDR1 and CDR2 sequences are SNHLY and FYNNEI. The CDR3 covers 14 residues. The V gene end was trimmed by 7 bases and the J gene end by 2 bases; junction bases not matched to a gene: 5. CDR3 region: CASTRTSPTDTQYF. The CDR3 coding sequence is TGTGCCAGCACTAGGACTAGCCCCACAGATACGCAGTATTTT.

There are many counts of this clonotype. J is TRBJ2-5 and V is TRBV7-3; D gene uncertain. V lost 8 bases, J lost 7 bases, and 8 bases lay in between. Germline V gene lookup returns CDR1 SGHTA and CDR2 FQGTGA. This CDR3 is built from 10 residues. The CDR3 protein is CASAKTTQYF. CDR3 in DNA: TGTGCCAGCGCGAAAACGACCCAGTACTTC. Complete variable domain (other parts from reference TRBV7-3 and TRBJ2-5): GAGVSQTPSNKVTEKGKYVELRCDPISGHTALYWYRQSLGQGPEFLIYFQGTGAADDSGLPNDRFFAVRPEGSVSTLKIQRTERGDSAVYLCASAKTTQYFGPGTRLLVL.

This clonotype turned up a few times. The genes are TRBV6-5 and TRBJ1-1; 7 nucleotides align to TRBD1. CDR1 is MNHEY and CDR2 is SVGAGI in the germline V gene. The CDR3 is made up of 16 amino acids. Trimming cost V 6 bases and J 4 bases; bases outside gene matches: 14. CDR3 residues: CASRSLRGRGSTEAFF. CDR3 coding DNA: TGTGCCAGCAGATCTTTAAGGGGGCGCGGGTCCACTGAAGCTTTCTTT.

This clonotype came up many times. The chain couples TRBV6-5 to TRBJ2-2, with 14 bases lining up with TRBD2. J lost 6 bases, V lost 6 bases, and 6 bases had no gene match. Per germline, CDR1 MNHEY and CDR2 SVGAGI. The CDR3 has 16 amino acids. The CDR3 nucleotides are TGTGCCAGCAGGGGGGGGACTAGCGGGAGAGCCGGGGAGCTGTTTTTT. Its protein is CASRGGTSGRAGELFF.

This clonotype was seen at least ten times. This sequence joins TRBV10-2 and TRBJ2-7, with 10 bases aligning to TRBD2. Germline-derived CDR1 and CDR2 are WSHSY and SAAADI. This CDR3 spans 13 amino acids. Trimming at V came to 8 bases and at J to 3 bases, leaving 4 bases not matched to a gene. CDR3 nucleotides: TGCGCCAGCGGGACTAGCGACTTCTACGAGCAGTACTTC. Translation: CASGTSDFYEQYF.

On this clonotype: It may be a read error: a sequence one base away is much more abundant. In DNA form, the CDR3 reads TGTGCCAGCAGTTACCGGCCGGGACGGGGTGATGAGCAGTTCTTC. This sequence encodes CASSYRPGRGDEQFF. The gene calls are TRBV6-2 or TRBV6-3 and TRBJ2-1; TRBD1 or TRBD2 may be the D gene (5 bases each). CDR1 is MNHEY and CDR2 is SVGEGT in the germline V gene. This CDR3 comprises 15 residues. The V and J ends lost 2 bases and 8 bases respectively, with 16 bases between them.

Ten or more counts support this clonotype. V is TRBV30 and J is TRBJ2-7; a possible D gene is TRBD1 (5 bases). Looked up from germline, CDR1 is GTSNPN and CDR2 is SVGIG (reference sequence). This CDR3 is built from 12 residues. Trimming took 1 base from V and 2 from J, leaving 6 bases between them. The CDR3, as DNA: TGTGCCTGGAGTGCACAGGCCTACGAGCAGTACTTC. Translating it yields CAWSAQAYEQYF.